This TCR beta chain was obtained from a study of cytomegalovirus exposure and HLA in healthy donors. It was with 60 Vbeta and 13 Jbeta primers that the PCR ran. Method: immunoSEQ multiplex PCR; TCRdb's copy keeps in-frame clones and lacks some. The sample lists hundreds of thousands of clones; 83% were seen once. V dropped 2 bases and J dropped 5; count of bases not matched to a gene: 5. This CDR3 spans 15 amino acids. CDR1 SGHDT and CDR2 YYEEEE come from the germline V gene. Overall study results and limits: Later on, analysis showed that most CMV-associated TCR beta chains appeared to be HLA-restricted. A later analysis showed TCR association rates differing by HLA locus, peaking at DRB1 and lowest at HLA-C.

This clone has at least ten counts. What it binds is not known. The rearrangement uses TRBV5-6 and TRBJ1-4; 8 nucleotides agree with TRBD1. The TCR sequence derives from a girl between 5 and 17 years old in good health and CMV-seronegative. Material: PBMCs. In DNA, the CDR3 is TGTGCCAGCAGCTTCTTCACAGGGGGGAATGAAAAACTGTTTTTT. Protein product: CASSFFTGGNEKLFF.